These 30 T cell receptor beta chains were sequenced from one sample in a study of graft-versus-host responses after intestinal transplantation. Antigen specificity for these receptors is unknown. Assay used: immunoSEQ multiplex PCR; TCRdb lists only in-frame clones, some missing. In the table there are about 97,000 clones, around 92% of which are singletons. This specimen was unstimulated CD4+ T cells sorted from spleen or lymph node cells, taken before transplant. The source is a human donor who was the organ donor for an intestinal transplant.

The chain employs TRBV7-6 and TRBJ1-2, with D possibly TRBD1 on 6 matching bases. Germline V gives CDR1 SGHVS, CDR2 FNYEAQ. The CDR3 spans 15 residues. The V and J ends lost 5 bases and 6 bases respectively, with 19 bases between them. This CDR3 is CASSAYNRALDGYTF. CDR3 DNA sequence: TGTGCCAGCAGCGCCTATAACAGGGCGTTGGATGGCTACACCTTC. The whole variable domain, remainder taken from reference TRBV7-6 and TRBJ1-2, is GAGVSQSPRYKVTKRGQDVALRCDPISGHVSLYWYRQALGQGPEFLTYFNYEAQQDKSGLPNDRFSAERPEGSISTLTIQRTEQRDSAMYRCASSAYNRALDGYTFGSGTRLTVV.

The J gene is TRBJ2-2, the V gene TRBV4-1; 9 nucleotides line up with TRBD1. V lost 1 base and J lost 1; bases outside the gene matches: 10. This CDR3 has 19 amino acids. Looked up from germline, CDR1 is MGHRA and CDR2 is YSYEKL. CDR3 loop: CASSQVPDRGDRNTGELFF. In nucleotides, the CDR3 is TGCGCCAGCAGCCAAGTCCCCGACAGGGGGGATAGGAACACCGGGGAGCTGTTTTTT.

V is TRBV2 and J is TRBJ1-5; D might be TRBD1 (6 bases). Germline CDR1 SNHLY, CDR2 FYNNEI. This CDR3 is 14 amino acids long. V gave up 8 bases and J gave up 4 bases, with 15 bases separating them. The CDR3 DNA reads as TGTGCCAGCTCCCGGGACACGACTAATCAGCCCCAGCATTTT. It specifies CASSRDTTNQPQHF.

The V gene is TRBV6-1, the J gene TRBJ2-5; no definite D call. Gene TRBJ2-7 matches the end of the DNA better, so the J call may be wrong. Germline CDR1 MNHNS, CDR2 SASEGT. This CDR3 has 15 residues. CDR3 nucleotide sequence: TGTGCCAGCACAAGAGCGTACCGAAGCTCCTACGAGCAGTACTTC. This encodes CASTRAYRSSYEQYF.

The rearrangement links TRBV4-1 to TRBJ1-1; a weak D match, TRBD1 (5 bases). This CDR3 is built from 16 residues. V gave up 0 bases and J gave up 0 bases, with 11 bases separating them. Germline V lookup: CDR1 MGHRA, CDR2 YSYEKL. The CDR3 spells CASSQDVNRLNTEAFF. CDR3 DNA sequence: TGCGCCAGCAGCCAAGACGTGAACAGGTTGAACACTGAAGCTTTCTTT.

The chain carries TRBV5-1 and TRBJ1-2; D ambiguous. Trimming removed 2 bases at V and 4 bases at J, with 12 bases between. Germline loops: CDR1 SGHRS, CDR2 YFSETQ. This CDR3 contains 14 residues. The CDR3 spells CASSLGSGGYGYTF. CDR3 nucleotides: TGCGCCAGCAGCTTAGGCAGCGGTGGCTATGGCTACACCTTC.

Points on this clone: Other nucleotide sequences in the sample specify the same CDR3. The rearrangement uses TRBV7-3 and TRBJ2-7; D may be TRBD1 (6 bases). CDR3 length equals 13 residues. Trimming removed 0 bases at V and 4 bases at J, with 7 bases between. Germline CDR1 and CDR2: SGHTA and FQGTGA. CDR3 in DNA: TGTGCCAGCAGCTTAACAGGGGGTTACGAGCAGTACTTC. Translating gives CASSLTGGYEQYF.

In its sample, this clone was seen once. The chain uses TRBV28 and TRBJ1-2; 8 bases match TRBD1. The CDR3 totals 13 residues. Germline trimming cut 2 bases from V and 4 bases from J; bases unmatched to any gene: 0. Germline-derived CDR1 and CDR2 are MDHEN and SYDVKM. The CDR3 sequence: CASSLTGGYGYTF. The CDR3 DNA follows: TGTGCCAGCAGTTTAACAGGGGGCTATGGCTACACCTTC.

The V call is TRBV6-6, the J call TRBJ2-1; weak D call: TRBD1 (5 bases). Trimming shortened V by 2 bases and J by 12 bases, and 11 bases separated the two germline ends. The CDR3 runs 12 residues. Looked up from germline, CDR1 is MNHNY and CDR2 is SVGAGI (reference sequence). The CDR3 nucleotides are TGTGCCAGCAGTTACATGGGAACAGGGCAGTTCTTC. It encodes CASSYMGTGQFF.

The table lists this clone with a few counts. V gene TRBV29-1 combines with J gene TRBJ1-5, with D possibly matching TRBD1 (6 bases). The CDR3 sequence is 12 residues long. Germline CDR1 SQVTM, CDR2 ANQGSEA. V dropped 4 bases and J dropped 9 bases, with 13 bases sitting between them. The DNA for the CDR3 is TGCAGCGTTGGTTCGGGACAACGGCCCCAGCATTTT. Its protein is CSVGSGQRPQHF.

CDR3 sequence: CASNPWADTYNEQFF. The CDR3, as DNA: TGTGCCAGCAACCCCTGGGCCGATACCTACAATGAGCAGTTCTTC. The chain has TRBV7-9 and TRBJ2-1; no clear D gene. The CDR3 loop spans 15 amino acids. With 7 bases removed from V and 2 bases from J, the gap between germline ends came to 15 bases. Germline loops: CDR1 SEHNR, CDR2 FQNEAQ (reference sequence).

This chain links TRBV30 with TRBJ1-5; TRBD1 matches at 9 bases. Trimming cost V 3 bases and J 6 bases; bases outside gene matches: 6. The CDR3 runs 14 residues. Germline CDR1 is GTSNPN and CDR2 is SVGIG (reference sequence). The CDR3 DNA reads as TGTGCCTGGAGATTCACAGGGGGCAGTCAGCCCCAGCATTTT. It translates to CAWRFTGGSQPQHF.

Only one count was recorded for this clone. The gene calls are TRBV6-4 and TRBJ1-6, with D unresolved. The CDR3 has 15 amino acids. The germline V gene encodes CDR1 MRHNA and CDR2 SNTAGT. The V and J ends lost 7 bases and 2 bases respectively, with 12 bases between them. CDR3 nucleotides: TGTGCCAGCAAAGGTCGGGAAGCCTATAATTCACCCCTCCACTTT. Translation gives CASKGREAYNSPLHF.

The V gene is TRBV10-3, the J gene TRBJ2-3; a possible D gene is TRBD1 (6 bases). Per germline, CDR1 ENHRY and CDR2 SYGVKD. V lost 2 bases, J lost 4 bases, and 7 bases lay in between. The CDR3 extends over 13 amino acids. CDR3 loop: CAISEGGPDTQYF. CDR3 in DNA: TGTGCCATCAGTGAGGGGGGCCCAGATACGCAGTATTTT.

The table lists this clone with a count of one. This chain links TRBV15 with TRBJ2-3, with TRBD2 identical over 9 bases. The CDR3 runs to 17 residues. V lost 0 bases, J lost 4 bases, and 8 bases stayed unmatched. In germline, CDR1 is LNHNV, CDR2 YYDKDF (reference sequence). The CDR3 nucleotides read TGTGCCACCAGCAGAGATATAGGTAGCGGGGGCCCAGATACGCAGTATTTT. This encodes CATSRDIGSGGPDTQYF.

Here the CDR3 reads CASSLGVADTQYF. The CDR3 DNA sequence: TGTGCCAGCAGCCTAGGAGTAGCAGATACGCAGTATTTT. The chain recombines TRBV7-3 with TRBJ2-3; D not resolved. This CDR3 is built from 13 residues. Germline loops: CDR1 SGHTA, CDR2 FQGTGA. V was trimmed by 5 bases and J by 4 bases, leaving 10 bases between them. Full variable domain (outside the CDR3, taken from reference TRBV7-3 and TRBJ2-3): GAGVSQTPSNKVTEKGKYVELRCDPISGHTALYWYRQSLGQGPEFLIYFQGTGAADDSGLPNDRFFAVRPEGSVSTLKIQRTERGDSAVYLCASSLGVADTQYFGPGTRLTVL.

This clone occurred a few times. The rearrangement joins TRBV28 to TRBJ1-3; TRBD1 matches at 7 bases. V was pared by 6 bases and J by 4 bases, with 6 bases of the junction left unmatched. Germline CDR1 is MDHEN and CDR2 is SYDVKM. CDR3 length: 14 amino acids. The CDR3 protein is CASSPAGGGNTIYF. Written as DNA, the CDR3 is TGTGCCAGCAGCCCAGCAGGGGGAGGAAACACCATATATTTT.

V and J are TRBV7-7 and TRBJ2-1; 11 positions match TRBD2. Germline CDR1 SSHAT, CDR2 FNYEAQ (reference sequence). The CDR3 totals 15 residues. The trim removed 1 base at V and 7 bases at J, leaving 3 bases unmatched. The chain's CDR3 is CASSLGLAGGNEQFF. In DNA form, the CDR3 reads TGTGCCAGCAGCTTAGGGCTAGCGGGGGGAAATGAGCAGTTCTTC.

The chain carries TRBV9 and TRBJ2-2, with TRBD1 identical over 7 bases. Per the germline V gene, CDR1 is SGDLS and CDR2 is YYNGEE. J was trimmed by 5 bases and V by 0 bases; bases with no gene match: 4. This CDR3 comprises 15 residues. The CDR3 nucleotides read TGTGCCAGCAGCGTAGAAGGGGGCAGAACCGGGGAGCTGTTTTTT. Protein sequence: CASSVEGGRTGELFF.

This sequence joins TRBV7-2 and TRBJ1-1, with a weak D call TRBD1 (5 bases). The ends were cut back, 3 bases at V and 11 bases at J, with 13 bases in the middle. Germline assignment: CDR1 SGHTA and CDR2 FQGNSA. The CDR3 spans 12 residues. CDR3 residues: CASSFSGLEAFF. DNA for the CDR3: TGTGCCAGCAGCTTTTCAGGGTTAGAGGCTTTCTTT. Looking up the rest from reference TRBV7-2 and TRBJ1-1 gives the full variable domain: GAGVSQSPSNKVTEKGKDVELRCDPISGHTALYWYRQSLGQGLEFLIYFQGNSAPDKSGLPSDRFSAERTGGSVSTLTIQRTQQEDSAVYLCASSFSGLEAFFGQGTRLTVV.

This chain connects TRBV18 to TRBJ1-1; D may be TRBD1 (6 bases). Trimming removed 6 bases from V and 12 bases from J, with 35 bases in between. The germline gives CDR1 KGHSH, CDR2 LQKENI. This CDR3 is 18 amino acids long. CDR3 sequence reads: CASSELGQSMLFEAATFF. In DNA, the CDR3 is TGTGCCAGCTCCGAACTCGGACAGTCGATGTTGTTTGAAGCTGCTACTTTCTTT.

The V call is TRBV6-1, the J call TRBJ1-4; 9 bases map to TRBD1. CDR3 size: 15 residues. Germline-derived CDR1 and CDR2 are MNHNS and SASEGT. J lost 2 bases, V lost 6 bases, and 4 bases had no gene match. Here the CDR3 reads CASRTGQGTNEKLFF. The CDR3 region has the DNA TGTGCCAGCAGGACGGGACAGGGTACTAATGAAAAACTGTTTTTT.

The V gene is TRBV10-3, the J gene TRBJ2-7, with 9 bases fitting TRBD2. CDR1 is ENHRY, CDR2 SYGVKD, per germline. V dropped 7 bases and J dropped 3; count of bases not matched to a gene: 7. This CDR3 contains 14 residues. The CDR3 bases are TGTGCCATCAAGTTAGCGGGGGAAAGCTACGAGCAGTACTTC. This translates into CAIKLAGESYEQYF.

The chain links TRBV11-2 to TRBJ2-1; D remains unclear. Trimming pared 3 bases from V and 13 bases from J, leaving 16 bases between. Germline V lookup: CDR1 SGHAT, CDR2 FQNNGV. This CDR3 is built from 13 residues. The CDR3 spells CASSLYQTLNQFF. The CDR3 nucleotides are TGTGCCAGCAGCTTGTATCAGACTCTAAACCAGTTCTTC.

The chain combines TRBV10-1 with TRBJ2-7; possibly TRBD1 for D (5 bases). The length of the CDR3 is 15 residues. Germline loops: CDR1 WNHNN, CDR2 SYGVQD (reference sequence). The V and J ends lost 8 bases and 0 bases respectively, with 17 bases between them. This chain's CDR3 is CASPTQADSSYEQYF. The CDR3 DNA sequence: TGCGCCAGCCCGACTCAGGCAGACAGCTCCTACGAGCAGTACTTC.

The genes are TRBV5-4 and TRBJ1-1, with 8 bases identical to TRBD1. V lost 4 bases, J lost 3 bases, and 8 bases stayed unmatched. The CDR3 sequence is 15 residues long. CDR1 and CDR2 (germline): SGHNT, YYREEE (reference sequence). DNA for the CDR3: TGTGCCAGCAGCCTACCCGGGACAGGATACACTGAAGCTTTCTTT. Encoded protein: CASSLPGTGYTEAFF.

This chain connects TRBV7-2 to TRBJ2-3; a weak D match, TRBD2 (7 bases). Trimming removed 10 bases at V and 6 bases at J, with 20 bases between. CDR1 is SGHTA, CDR2 FQGNSA, per germline. This CDR3 has 14 residues. The DNA of the CDR3 is TGTGCCATCCGCGGGGGCACCCGGGCGGATACGCAGTATTTT. Residues: CAIRGGTRADTQYF.

V is TRBV28 and J is TRBJ1-2; perhaps TRBD1 as D (5 bases). Germline lookup yields CDR1 MDHEN and CDR2 SYDVKM. The CDR3 is 15 amino acids. V was clipped by 4 bases and J by 5 bases, with 17 bases between them. The CDR3 DNA is TGTGCCAGCAGTTCCTCGGGCCAGGGCCATTATGGCTACACCTTC. This sequence encodes CASSSSGQGHYGYTF.

The V gene is TRBV6-4, the J gene TRBJ2-2, with 10 bases fitting TRBD2. Germline V lookup: CDR1 MRHNA, CDR2 SNTAGT. The CDR3 totals 15 residues. The V gene end was trimmed by 5 bases and the J gene end by 4 bases; junction bases not matched to a gene: 4. DNA of the CDR3: TGTGCCAGCAGTCTCCTAGCGGGGGCCACCGGGGAGCTGTTTTTT. Protein: CASSLLAGATGELFF.

The V and J genes are TRBV6-5 and TRBJ1-6, with D maybe TRBD1 (6 bases). CDR3 length equals 14 residues. V was cut by 8 bases and J by 3 bases, with 11 bases left in between. Germline V gene lookup returns CDR1 MNHEY and CDR2 SVGAGI. The chain's CDR3 is CASARQVYNSPLHF. In nucleotides, the CDR3 is TGTGCCAGCGCACGACAGGTCTATAATTCACCCCTCCACTTT.